One sample yielded the 25 T cell receptor beta chains listed below, sequenced in a study of T-cell reconstitution after alpha-beta-depleted transplantation in children. The authors prepared the TCRbeta library with unique molecular identifiers. MiXCR was run by TCRdb on the PCR reads, yielding one entry per CDR3 protein. Of 200,000 to 250,000 distinct CDR3 sequences in the sample, 8% to 9.5% were seen once. This specimen was PBMCs from the stem cell graft donor, taken from the stem cell graft. These receptors were taken from a human donor who donated a stem cell graft to a child with acute lymphoblastic leukemia.

At least ten counts were recorded for this clonotype. V is TRBV20-1 and J is TRBJ2-7; 8 bases are a match to TRBD2. The CDR3 length is 14 residues. The V segment lost 1 base and the J segment 4 bases; nucleotides outside the gene matches: 6. CDR1 and CDR2 (germline): DFQATT, SNEGSKA (reference sequence). CDR3 protein: CSARVPSGGYEQYF. The CDR3 DNA reads as TGCAGTGCTAGAGTTCCAAGCGGGGGATACGAGCAGTACTTC.

The genes are TRBV11-2 and TRBJ2-3, with D perhaps TRBD1 or TRBD2 (5 bases each). There are 14 residues in the CDR3. Germline CDR1 and CDR2: SGHAT and FQNNGV. Trimming stripped 5 bases from V and 2 bases from J, with 11 bases between. This CDR3 is CASSVVGVTDTQYF. As DNA, the CDR3 is TGTGCCAGCAGCGTAGTGGGGGTCACAGATACGCAGTATTTT.

This chain links TRBV6-2 or TRBV6-3 with TRBJ2-4; D is possibly TRBD1 or TRBD2 (5 bases each). CDR3 length: 16 amino acids. CDR1 MNHEY and CDR2 SVGEGT come from the germline V gene. Deletions cut 6 bases from V and 3 bases from J, with 18 bases between. This CDR3 reads CASSPYGAAGKNIQYF. In nucleotides, the CDR3 is TGTGCCAGCAGCCCGTACGGGGCTGCGGGCAAAAACATTCAGTACTTC.

This clonotype was seen only a few times. CDR3 sequence reads: CASSLKGSITTNEKLFF. CDR3 coding DNA: TGTGCCAGCAGCTTAAAGGGCTCTATTACAACTAATGAAAAACTGTTTTTT. This rearrangement joins TRBV7-9 to TRBJ1-4; D uncertain. This CDR3 comprises 17 residues. The germline V and J ends were trimmed by 2 bases and 0 bases, with 13 bases remaining between them. The germline V gene has CDR1 SEHNR and CDR2 FQNEAQ (reference sequence). The full variable domain, rest sourced from reference TRBV7-9 and TRBJ1-4, is DTGVSQNPRHKITKRGQNVTFRCDPISEHNRLYWYRQTLGQGPEFLTYFQNEAQLEKSRLLSDRFSAERPKGSFSTLEIQRTEQGDSAMYLCASSLKGSITTNEKLFFGSGTQLSVL.

This clonotype was seen many times. V usage is TRBV7-7 and J usage is TRBJ2-7, with TRBD1 matching over 9 bases. The CDR3 loop spans 15 amino acids. The germline V gene has CDR1 SSHAT and CDR2 FNYEAQ (reference sequence). With 3 bases clipped from V and 3 bases from J, the junction kept 6 bases outside the gene matches. CDR3 sequence: CASSFGTGTDYEQYF. The CDR3 bases are TGTGCCAGCAGCTTTGGGACAGGGACCGACTACGAGCAGTACTTC.

This clonotype has only a few counts. The rearrangement links TRBV5-1 to TRBJ1-2; the match to TRBD1 covers 9 bases. V lost 1 base and J lost 8; bases outside the gene matches: 12. CDR1 and CDR2 from the germline V gene are SGHRS and YFSETQ. The CDR3 length is 16 residues. The CDR3 spells CASSLMGQGTTIGYTF. The CDR3 nucleotides read TGCGCCAGCAGCTTGATGGGACAGGGAACGACTATCGGCTACACCTTC.

This clonotype has a count of ten or more. The chain joins TRBV3-1 to TRBJ2-7; the D is unclear. CDR1 is LGHDT and CDR2 is YNNKEL in the germline V gene (reference sequence). The CDR3 consists of 14 residues. V lost 4 bases and J lost 0, with 10 bases in between. The CDR3 sequence: CASSPGWGSYEQYF. CDR3 sequence (DNA): TGTGCCAGCAGCCCCGGGTGGGGCTCCTACGAGCAGTACTTC.

This clonotype was seen only a few times. The rearrangement joins TRBV7-8 to TRBJ2-7; 11 bases fit TRBD2. Per the germline V gene, CDR1 is SGHVS and CDR2 is FQNEAQ. V lost 1 base, J lost 5 bases, and 1 base stayed unmatched. The length of the CDR3 is 14 residues. The CDR3 sequence: CASSLGGLADEQYF. CDR3 in DNA: TGTGCCAGCAGCTTAGGGGGACTAGCGGACGAGCAGTACTTC.

This clonotype occurred a few times. The chain joins TRBV29-1 to TRBJ1-1; tentative D call: TRBD1 (5 bases). The CDR3 has 11 residues. Germline V lookup: CDR1 SQVTM, CDR2 ANQGSEA. The V end was cut by 4 bases, the J end by 3 bases, with 6 bases between. Written as DNA, the CDR3 is TGCAGCGTTGGCAGGGACACTGAAGCTTTCTTT. This translates into CSVGRDTEAFF.

A remark on this clonotype: A single base separates this from a much larger clone, so it may be a read error. The chain carries TRBV5-1 and TRBJ2-3; D perhaps matches TRBD2 (5 bases). Germline V gene lookup returns CDR1 SGHRS and CDR2 YFSETQ. Between the trimmed V and J ends, which lost 3 bases and 2 bases, there was a span of 16 bases. CDR3 length equals 16 residues. CDR3 amino acids: CASSSLEEILTDTQYF. The CDR3 DNA is TGCGCCAGCAGCTCCTTGGAGGAGATTCTCACAGATACGCAGTATTTT.

There are many counts of this clonotype. The V and J genes are TRBV7-6 and TRBJ2-7; 11 positions match TRBD2. CDR1 and CDR2 (germline): SGHVS, FNYEAQ. The V segment lost 5 bases and the J segment 6 bases; nucleotides outside the gene matches: 6. The CDR3 runs 14 residues. The CDR3 here is CASSHSGGAPEQYF. In nucleotides, the CDR3 is TGTGCCAGCAGCCATAGCGGGGGGGCCCCCGAGCAGTACTTC.

This clonotype has a handful of counts. The rearrangement links TRBV7-9 to TRBJ2-3, with TRBD2 matching 11 bases. In germline, CDR1 is SEHNR, CDR2 FQNEAQ (reference sequence). The CDR3 runs 15 residues. The V and J ends lost 3 bases and 6 bases, in that order; junction bases with no gene match: 5. The CDR3 protein is CASSLTSGAQDTQYF. The DNA of the CDR3 is TGTGCCAGCAGCTTGACTAGCGGGGCCCAGGATACGCAGTATTTT.

This clonotype has only a few counts. This rearrangement joins TRBV3-1 to TRBJ2-5; D possibly corresponds to TRBD2 (5 bases). The germline V gene has CDR1 LGHDT and CDR2 YNNKEL (reference sequence). The V gene lost 0 bases and the J gene lost 3 bases, with 8 bases spanning the gap. This CDR3 has 14 amino acids. CDR3 region: CASSQDPGKETQYF. The CDR3 coding sequence is TGTGCCAGCAGCCAAGATCCGGGAAAAGAGACCCAGTACTTC.

This clonotype was seen ten or more times. The chain employs TRBV27 and TRBJ2-3; D might be TRBD1 (5 bases). CDR1 is MNHEY and CDR2 is SMNVEV in the germline V gene (reference sequence). Deletions cut 6 bases from V and 0 bases from J, with 16 bases between. This CDR3 has 16 residues. The CDR3 bases are TGTGCCAGCAGGAATTACAGGACCTTTAGCACAGATACGCAGTATTTT. It specifies CASRNYRTFSTDTQYF.

This clonotype was found many times. The chain uses TRBV20-1 and TRBJ2-1; perhaps TRBD2 as D (6 bases). Per the germline V gene, CDR1 is DFQATT and CDR2 is SNEGSKA (reference sequence). CDR3 length: 14 amino acids. CDR3 in DNA: TGCACCCCCGCGGGGCCGCCCTCCTACAATGAGCAGTTCTTC. This sequence encodes CTPAGPPSYNEQFF.

The sample holds a few counts of this clonotype. The chain joins TRBV7-8 to TRBJ2-5; D is possibly TRBD2 (5 bases). Germline V lookup: CDR1 SGHVS, CDR2 FQNEAQ. The length of the CDR3 is 17 residues. Between the trimmed V and J ends, which lost 1 base and 2 bases, there was a span of 17 bases. CDR3: CASSLEPRVTDQETQYF. CDR3 nucleotides: TGTGCCAGCAGCTTAGAACCGAGGGTAACGGATCAAGAGACCCAGTACTTC. The variable domain in full, with the rest retrieved from reference TRBV7-8 and TRBJ2-5, is GAGVSQSPRYKVAKRGQDVALRCDPISGHVSLFWYQQALGQGPEFLTYFQNEAQLDKSGLPSDRFFAERPEGSVSTLKIQRTQQEDSAVYLCASSLEPRVTDQETQYFGPGTRLLVL.

The rearrangement links TRBV4-3 to TRBJ2-1; possible D gene TRBD2, 6 bases. The germline V gene encodes CDR1 LGHNA and CDR2 YSLEER. V shed 4 bases and J shed 4 bases, with 17 bases lying between them. The CDR3 is 16 residues long. The CDR3 loop is CASSPSPSGEYNEQFF. In DNA, the CDR3 is TGCGCCAGCAGCCCCTCGCCTTCGGGGGAATACAATGAGCAGTTCTTC.

Ten or more counts support this clonotype. J is TRBJ2-2 and V is TRBV4-2; D might be TRBD2 (6 bases). Germline-derived CDR1 and CDR2 are LGHNA and YNFKEQ. V was trimmed by 0 bases and J by 2 bases, leaving 16 bases between them. CDR3 size: 18 residues. The CDR3 loop is CASSQEVGQRVNTGELFF. The CDR3 DNA reads as TGTGCCAGCAGCCAAGAAGTGGGCCAGCGGGTAAACACCGGGGAGCTGTTTTTT.

J is TRBJ2-7 and V is TRBV20-1; TRBD2 is a possible D gene (6 bases). This CDR3 comprises 14 residues. Germline CDR1 is DFQATT and CDR2 is SNEGSKA (reference sequence). The V and J ends lost 6 bases and 4 bases respectively, with 19 bases between them. The CDR3 nucleotides read TGCAGTGCCAAGGAGGGACGGGGTGGTTACGAGCAGTACTTC. This translates into CSAKEGRGGYEQYF.

This clonotype occurred a few times. The CDR3, as DNA: TGTGCCAGCAGATCCATGGGGGAAGAGCAGTACTTC. Translation gives CASRSMGEEQYF. The chain has TRBV7-8 and TRBJ2-7; D may correspond to TRBD1 or TRBD2 (5 bases each). The V and J ends lost 6 bases and 7 bases respectively, with 13 bases between them. CDR1 SGHVS and CDR2 FQNEAQ come from the germline V gene. This CDR3 is 12 amino acids long.

This rearrangement joins TRBV7-6 to TRBJ1-2, with D unresolved. This CDR3 has 15 residues. Trimming stripped 1 base from V and 2 bases from J, with 11 bases between. The germline V gene has CDR1 SGHVS and CDR2 FNYEAQ. The CDR3: CASSLGSRWNYGYTF. The CDR3 region has the DNA TGTGCCAGCAGCTTAGGTAGCAGGTGGAACTATGGCTACACCTTC.

The chain combines TRBV6-1 with TRBJ2-5; 7 bases line up with TRBD2. V was clipped by 6 bases and J by 6 bases; unmatched bases: 10. The CDR3 consists of 14 residues. Per the germline V gene, CDR1 is MNHNS and CDR2 is SASEGT. The CDR3 protein is CASRPTTTSQTQYF. The DNA of the CDR3 is TGTGCCAGCAGGCCAACCACGACTAGCCAGACCCAGTACTTC.

This clonotype was picked up many times. The rearrangement uses TRBV5-1 and TRBJ2-2; 7 bases align to TRBD2. The V gene's germline CDR1 is SGHRS and CDR2 YFSETQ. V trimming: 0 bases; J trimming: 6 bases; junction bases outside the gene matches: 8. The CDR3 is 16 residues long. In nucleotides, the CDR3 is TGCGCCAGCAGCTTGGGGGTGACTAGCCCTCCCGGGGAGCTGTTTTTT. Translation: CASSLGVTSPPGELFF.

This clonotype was observed once. Given a much more abundant clone one base away, this may be a read error. This chain links TRBV3-1 with TRBJ2-2; 8 nucleotides line up with TRBD1. CDR1 and CDR2 from the germline V gene are LGHDT and YNNKEL (reference sequence). The ends lost 4 bases at V and 8 bases at J; junction bases unmatched: 12. The CDR3 loop spans 16 amino acids. The chain's CDR3 is CASSLDPTGARGELFF. The CDR3 nucleotides are TGTGCCAGCAGCCTAGACCCGACAGGGGCAAGGGGGGAGCTGTTTTTT.

This clonotype was observed a handful of times. This chain uses TRBV6-1 with TRBJ1-3; 9 nucleotides line up with TRBD1. Germline lookup yields CDR1 MNHNS and CDR2 SASEGT. This CDR3 is built from 15 residues. The junction had 5 bases not matched to a gene; V was cut back by 5 bases and J by 3 bases. Here the CDR3 DNA reads TGTGCCAGCAGTCCACAGGGGGCGGATGGAAACACCATATATTTT. Its protein product is CASSPQGADGNTIYF.